This section outlines one T cell receptor beta chain sequence together with its context. Samples left unsorted employed tens of millions of PBMCs for genomic DNA. The sequenced material, unsorted PBMC DNA, was run on ten immunoSEQ deep assay plates. As originally analysed: As immunoSEQ supplied junction-only sequences (without quality scores), filtering differed. Assay used: immunoSEQ multiplex PCR; TCRdb lists only in-frame clones, some missing. V, J and clone size reflect that table, while D and trimming were determined from the DNA. The sample lists about 500,000 clones, approximately 71% occurring once. The data derive from a study of shared clonotypes between healthy human individuals. Study details: Donor composition was a couple of women and three men, aged 18 to 49.

The trim removed 5 bases at V and 5 bases at J, leaving 6 bases unmatched. CDR3 length: 14 residues. Germline V CDR1 and CDR2: MGHRA, YSYEKL. This TCR derives from a woman aged 40 to 55 in good health. Some clones in this sample may be carry-over from other donors' samples. The V and J genes are TRBV4-1 and TRBJ2-7, with TRBD2 identical over 10 bases. Input material: PBMCs. This CDR3 reads CASSEGLAKDEQYF. The CDR3 bases are TGCGCCAGCAGCGAGGGACTAGCGAAGGACGAGCAGTACTTC.